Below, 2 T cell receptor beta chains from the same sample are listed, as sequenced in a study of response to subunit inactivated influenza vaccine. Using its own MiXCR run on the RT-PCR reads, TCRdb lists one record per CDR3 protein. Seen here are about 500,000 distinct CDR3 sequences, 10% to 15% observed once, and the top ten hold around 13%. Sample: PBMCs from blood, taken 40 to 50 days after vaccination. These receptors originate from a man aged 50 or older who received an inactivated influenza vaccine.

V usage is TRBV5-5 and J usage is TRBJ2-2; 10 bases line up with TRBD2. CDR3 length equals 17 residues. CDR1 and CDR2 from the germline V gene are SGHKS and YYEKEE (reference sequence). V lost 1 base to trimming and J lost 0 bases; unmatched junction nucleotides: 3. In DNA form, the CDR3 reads TGTGCCAGCAGCTTGAGACTAGCGGGCCCGAACACCGGGGAGCTGTTTTTT. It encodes CASSLRLAGPNTGELFF.

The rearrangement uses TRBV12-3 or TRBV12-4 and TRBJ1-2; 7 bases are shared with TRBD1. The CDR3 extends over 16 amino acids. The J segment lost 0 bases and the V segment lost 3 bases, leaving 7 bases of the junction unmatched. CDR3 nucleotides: TGTGCCAGCAGTTTCCGGGACAGCCAAGCTAACTATGGCTACACCTTC. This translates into CASSFRDSQANYGYTF.